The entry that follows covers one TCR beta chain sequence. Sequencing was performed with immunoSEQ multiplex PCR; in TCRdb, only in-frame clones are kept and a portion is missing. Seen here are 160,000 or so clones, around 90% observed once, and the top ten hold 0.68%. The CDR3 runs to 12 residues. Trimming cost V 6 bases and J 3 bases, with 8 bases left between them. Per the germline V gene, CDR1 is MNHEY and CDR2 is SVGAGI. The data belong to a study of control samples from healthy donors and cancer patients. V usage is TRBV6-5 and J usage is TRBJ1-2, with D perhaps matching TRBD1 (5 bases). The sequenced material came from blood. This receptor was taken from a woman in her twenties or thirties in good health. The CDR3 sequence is CASRRDYYGYTF. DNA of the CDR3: TGTGCCAGCAGGCGGGACTACTATGGCTACACCTTC.